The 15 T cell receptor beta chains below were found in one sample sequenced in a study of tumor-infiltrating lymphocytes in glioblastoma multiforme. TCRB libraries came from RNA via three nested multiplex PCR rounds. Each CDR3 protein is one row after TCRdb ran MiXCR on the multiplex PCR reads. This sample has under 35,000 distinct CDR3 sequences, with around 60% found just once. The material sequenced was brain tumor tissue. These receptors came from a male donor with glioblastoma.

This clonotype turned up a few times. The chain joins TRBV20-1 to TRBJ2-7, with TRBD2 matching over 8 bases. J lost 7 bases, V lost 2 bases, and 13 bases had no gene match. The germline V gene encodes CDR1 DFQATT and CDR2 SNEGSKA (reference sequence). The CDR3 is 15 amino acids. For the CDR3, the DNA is TGCAGTGCTAGATGGGGAGGGACTAGAGGGGGTGAGCAGTACTTC. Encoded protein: CSARWGGTRGGEQYF.

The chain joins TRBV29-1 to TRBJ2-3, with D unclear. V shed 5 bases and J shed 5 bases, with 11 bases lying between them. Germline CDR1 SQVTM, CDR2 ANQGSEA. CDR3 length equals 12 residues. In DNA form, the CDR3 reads TGCAGCGTTAGGAGAGTGAGAGATACGCAGTATTTT. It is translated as CSVRRVRDTQYF.

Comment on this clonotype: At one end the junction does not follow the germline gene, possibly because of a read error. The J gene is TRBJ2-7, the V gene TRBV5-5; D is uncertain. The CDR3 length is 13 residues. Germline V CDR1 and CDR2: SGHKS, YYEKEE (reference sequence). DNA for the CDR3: TGTGCCAGCAGCTTGGTACAGATGTACGAGCTGTACTTC. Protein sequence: CASSLVQMYELYF.

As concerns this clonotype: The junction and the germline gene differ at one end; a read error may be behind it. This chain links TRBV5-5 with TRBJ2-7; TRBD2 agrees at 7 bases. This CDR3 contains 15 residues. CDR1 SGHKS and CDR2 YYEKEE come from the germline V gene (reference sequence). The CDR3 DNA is TGTGCCAGCATCTTGGTGGCGGGAGCCGTCTCCGAGCAGTACTTC. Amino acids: CASILVAGAVSEQYF.

This CDR3 reads CSIELGTNGSDEQYF. The CDR3 DNA is TGCAGTATTGAATTAGGGACTAACGGGAGCGACGAGCAGTACTTC. The chain uses TRBV29-1 and TRBJ2-7; TRBD2 agrees at 7 bases. The CDR3 has 15 amino acids. Germline V gene sequence: CDR1 SQVTM, CDR2 ANQGSEA.

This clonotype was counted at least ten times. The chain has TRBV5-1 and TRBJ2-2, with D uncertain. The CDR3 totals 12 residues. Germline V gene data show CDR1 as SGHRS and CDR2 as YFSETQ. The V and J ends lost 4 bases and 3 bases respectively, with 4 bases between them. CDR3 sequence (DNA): TGCGCCAGCAGCATCCACACCGGGGAGCTGTTTTTT. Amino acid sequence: CASSIHTGELFF. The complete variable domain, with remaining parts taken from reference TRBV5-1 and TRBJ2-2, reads KAGVTQTPRYLIKTRGQQVTLSCSPISGHRSVSWYQQTPGQGLQFLFEYFSETQRNKGNFPGRFSGRQFSNSRSEMNVSTLELGDSALYLCASSIHTGELFFGEGSRLTVL.

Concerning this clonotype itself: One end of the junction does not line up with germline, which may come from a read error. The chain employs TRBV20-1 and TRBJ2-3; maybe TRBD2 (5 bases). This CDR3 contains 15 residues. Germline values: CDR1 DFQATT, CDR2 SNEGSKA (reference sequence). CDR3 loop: CSAGIVGAYTDTQYF. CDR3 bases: TGCAGTGCTGGTATAGTGGGAGCCTACACAGATACGCAATATTTT.

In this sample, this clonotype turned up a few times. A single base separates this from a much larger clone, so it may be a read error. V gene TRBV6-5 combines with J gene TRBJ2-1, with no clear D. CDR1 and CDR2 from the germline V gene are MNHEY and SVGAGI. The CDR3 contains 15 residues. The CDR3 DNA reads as TGTGCCAGCAGTCCCCGAAGAGATTCCTACAAAGAGCAGTTCTTC. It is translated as CASSPRRDSYKEQFF.

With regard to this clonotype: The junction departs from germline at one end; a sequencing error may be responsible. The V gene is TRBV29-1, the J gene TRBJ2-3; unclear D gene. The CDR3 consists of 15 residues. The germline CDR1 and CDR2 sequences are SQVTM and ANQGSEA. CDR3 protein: CSVRSSRISTDTQYF. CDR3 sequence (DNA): TGCAGCGTACGCTCAAGCAGGATAAGCACAGATACGCAGTATTTC.

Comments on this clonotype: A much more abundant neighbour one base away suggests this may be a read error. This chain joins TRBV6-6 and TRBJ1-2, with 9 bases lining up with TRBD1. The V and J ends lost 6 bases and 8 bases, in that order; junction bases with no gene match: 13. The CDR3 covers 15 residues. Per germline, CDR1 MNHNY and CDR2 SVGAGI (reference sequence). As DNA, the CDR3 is TGTGCCAGCAGAAAGGACAGGGGTGCCCTCGACGGCTACACCTTC. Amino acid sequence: CASRKDRGALDGYTF.

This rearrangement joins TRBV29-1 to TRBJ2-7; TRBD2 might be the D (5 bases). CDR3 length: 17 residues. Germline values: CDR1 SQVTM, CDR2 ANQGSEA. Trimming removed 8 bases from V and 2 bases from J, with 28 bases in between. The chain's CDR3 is CSIVRLAGDRVTYEQYF. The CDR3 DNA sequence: TGCAGCATTGTTCGGCTAGCAGGAGATAGGGTAACCTACGAGCAGTACTTC.

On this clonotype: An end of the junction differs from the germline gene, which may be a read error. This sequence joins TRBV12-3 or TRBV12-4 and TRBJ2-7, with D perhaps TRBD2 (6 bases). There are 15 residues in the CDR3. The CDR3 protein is CVSSLVPAGLVEQYF. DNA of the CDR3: TGTGTCAGCAGTTTAGTACCAGCGGGTCTAGTAGAGCAGTACTTC.

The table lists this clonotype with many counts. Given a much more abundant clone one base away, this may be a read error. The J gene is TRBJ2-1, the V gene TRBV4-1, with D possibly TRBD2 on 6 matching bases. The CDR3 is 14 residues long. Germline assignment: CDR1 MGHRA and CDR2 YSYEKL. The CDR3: CASSQGLAYNGQFF. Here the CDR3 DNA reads TGCGCCAGCAGCCAAGGGCTAGCGTACAATGGGCAGTTCTTC.

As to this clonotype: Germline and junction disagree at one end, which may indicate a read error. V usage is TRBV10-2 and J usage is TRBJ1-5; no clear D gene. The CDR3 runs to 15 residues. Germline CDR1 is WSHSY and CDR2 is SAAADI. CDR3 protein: CAGIPLATGDQPQHF. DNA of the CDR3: TGCGCCGGCATACCCTTGGCGACTGGGGATCAGCCCCAGCATTTC.

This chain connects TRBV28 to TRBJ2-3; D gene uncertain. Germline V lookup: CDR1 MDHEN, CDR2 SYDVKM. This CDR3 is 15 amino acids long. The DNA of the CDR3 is TGTGTTAGCAGTTTACCTAACGGGTTAACAGATACGCAGTATTTT. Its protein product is CVSSLPNGLTDTQYF.